The T cell receptor (beta chain) described here comes from a study of T-cell reconstitution after alpha-beta-depleted transplantation in children. The study, taken as a whole, reports: Where some patients showed high TCRbeta diversity at day 60, it came from recipient T cells and thymic progenitors that had survived. About two months after transplant, alpha-beta T cells reportedly came from several hundred expanded graft clones.

Comments on this clonotype: Its antigen is not identified.

After removal of 6 bases from V and 0 bases from J, the junction contained 3 bases not matched to a gene. Germline V gives CDR1 ENHRY, CDR2 SYGVKD. The CDR3 totals 16 residues. The authors prepared the TCRbeta library with unique molecular identifiers. TCRdb independently ran MiXCR on the PCR reads; one entry per CDR3 protein. Of 130,000 or so distinct CDR3 sequences listed, 9.7% were seen once; the top ten hold more than 20%. The clonotype was recovered from a girl less than two years old who had a stem cell transplant for combined immunodeficiency, so the T cells may come from the graft donor. The starting material was PBMCs, mostly from graft donor cells, obtained 180 days after TCRalphabeta/CD19-depleted stem cell transplant. This rearrangement joins TRBV10-3 to TRBJ2-2, with 11 nucleotides matching TRBD2. Written as DNA, the CDR3 is TGTGCCATCAGAATGACTAGCGGGGCGAACACCGGGGAGCTGTTTTTT. Its protein is CAIRMTSGANTGELFF.